The present entry profiles one T cell receptor beta chain with its context. The record originates from a study of cytomegalovirus exposure and HLA in healthy donors. The trim removed 5 bases at V and 5 bases at J, leaving 12 bases unmatched. CDR1 is MNHEY, CDR2 SMNVEV, per germline (reference sequence). The CDR3 is 17 residues long. The PCR was carried out with 60 Vbeta primers and 13 Jbeta primers. This table comes from immunoSEQ multiplex PCR, and its TCRdb copy is limited to in-frame clones, with some not included. This table has fewer than 70,000 clones, approximately 70% appearing once. The V call is TRBV27, the J call TRBJ2-1, with TRBD1 matching 10 bases. Sample: PBMCs. This TCR was sampled from a male donor in good health and CMV-seropositive. The CDR3 sequence is CASSPIRGTGENNEQFF. CDR3 nucleotide sequence: TGTGCCAGCAGTCCCATCAGGGGGACAGGGGAAAACAATGAGCAGTTCTTC.